The source of this TCR beta chain is a study of T-cell memory formation after mild COVID-19. A 5'RACE reaction primed in the constant segment made cDNA libraries of TCR alpha and TCR beta, and these carried sample barcodes and UMIs. Via MiXCR, TCRdb re-called the 5' RACE reads, giving one row per CDR3 protein. Here the sample spans hundreds of thousands of distinct CDR3 sequences, 15% to 20% being singletons. Overall study results and limits: Later expanders leaned toward CD4+, whereas clones contracting from day 15 to 85 were balanced CD4/CD8. Chiefly within CM and EM were the contracting CD4+ clones; CD8+ ones were within EMRA. Pre-infection memory carried some responding clones, suggesting that cross-reactive memory joined.

This clonotype has a handful of counts. The antigen remains unidentified. Germline loops: CDR1 MGHRA, CDR2 YSYEKL. The CDR3 is 16 amino acids. The ends were cut back, 0 bases at V and 4 bases at J, with 13 bases in the middle. V usage is TRBV4-1 and J usage is TRBJ1-5; D unresolved. The sample was PBMCs or a T cell subset sorted from them (not recorded which). The clonotype originates from an adult woman who had mild COVID-19 (a few samples of this study predate the infection). Cell type and time point are not known. CDR3 sequence (DNA): TGCGCCAGCAGCCAAGAGGGAAGGGCAGTTAATCAGCCCCAGCATTTT. This codes for CASSQEGRAVNQPQHF.